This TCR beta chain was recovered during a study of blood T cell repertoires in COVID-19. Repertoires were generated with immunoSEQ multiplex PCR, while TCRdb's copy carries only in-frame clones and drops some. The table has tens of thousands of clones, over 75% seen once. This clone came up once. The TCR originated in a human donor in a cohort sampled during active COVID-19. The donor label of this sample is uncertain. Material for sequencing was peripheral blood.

The CDR3 spells CAWRRGLAGGLETQYF. CDR3 DNA sequence: TGTGCCTGGAGGCGGGGGCTAGCGGGAGGTTTAGAGACCCAGTACTTC. This chain links TRBV30 with TRBJ2-5; 11 bases line up with TRBD2. CDR3 length: 16 amino acids. Trimming at V came to 3 bases and at J to 4 bases, leaving 10 bases not matched to a gene. In germline, CDR1 is GTSNPN, CDR2 SVGIG (reference sequence).